These T cell receptor beta chains were read from a single sample in a study of T cells in Graves' hyperthyroidism and ophthalmopathy. TCRdb reanalysed the multiplex PCR reads using MiXCR and keeps one entry per CDR3 protein. The data show under 300,000 distinct CDR3 sequences, with about 14% seen just once and 10% to 15% held by the top ten. Source material: blood. Source of these receptors: a woman aged 40 to 55 with Graves' hyperthyroidism that later progressed to Graves' ophthalmopathy. The CDR3 runs from the conserved cysteine through the conserved F or W. Fields, in order: D gene, clone size, V gene, J gene, CDR3 length, CDR3 DNA, CDR3 protein. A D gene is named only where the DNA matches it firmly. Expanded clones get a size class; other rows say once, few or many, or leave the size out.

>-|many|TRBV20-1|TRBJ2-7|12
TGCAGTGCTAGAGACGCTCGTTACGAGCAGTACTTC
CSARDARYEQYF
>-|many|TRBV5-1|TRBJ1-6|15
TGCGCCAGCAGCTTGGAAGGGACCTATAATTCACCCCTCCACTTT
CASSLEGTYNSPLHF
>-|-|TRBV27|TRBJ2-1|14
TGTGCCAGCAGTTATAAGGGGCTCCACAATGAGCAGTTCTTC
CASSYKGLHNEQFF
>-|many|TRBV20-1|TRBJ2-3|11
TGCAGTGTCCCATCCGCAGATACGCAGTATTTT
CSVPSADTQYF
>-|many|TRBV6-1|TRBJ2-2|17
TGTGCCAGCAGCGGTACATCCGGGACAAAGAACACCGGGGAGCTGTTTTTT
CASSGTSGTKNTGELFF
>TRBD1|many|TRBV13|TRBJ2-5|14
TGTGCCAGCAGCTATTGGACAGGGAAAGAGACCCAGTACTTC
CASSYWTGKETQYF
>-|many|TRBV11-1|TRBJ2-7|11
TGTGCCAGCAGCTTCGGAGTCGAGCAGTACTTC
CASSFGVEQYF
>-|-|TRBV6-1|TRBJ1-3|17
TGTGCCAGCAGGCCTCCGGGACAAAGGAGCCCTGGAAACACCATATATTTT
CASRPPGQRSPGNTIYF
>-|many|TRBV7-9|TRBJ2-7|13
TGTGCCAGCAGCTTAGGAGGCGGATACGAGCAGTACTTC
CASSLGGGYEQYF
>-|many|TRBV3-1|TRBJ1-4|15
TGTGCCAGCAGCTTGACAGCTGCAACTAATGAAAAACTGTTTTTT
CASSLTAATNEKLFF
>-|many|TRBV10-2|TRBJ2-7|13
TGCGCCAGCAGGCGGGACAGCTCCTACGAGCAGTACTTC
CASRRDSSYEQYF
>TRBD2|many|TRBV9|TRBJ2-1|17
TGTGCCAGCAGCGTAGGGGGGCTAGCGGGGCTATACAATGAGCAGTTCTTC
CASSVGGLAGLYNEQFF
>-|-|TRBV7-8|TRBJ2-5|19
TGTGCCAGCAGCCAATTCTTTAGGGGACGGAGCGGACGACAAGAGACCCAGTACTTC
CASSQFFRGRSGRQETQYF
>-|many|TRBV2|TRBJ2-5|12
TGTGCCAGCACCACTCAGCAAGAGACCCAGTACTTC
CASTTQQETQYF
>-|many|TRBV6-1|TRBJ2-4|13
TGTGCCAGCAGCTTCGACAGAAAAAACATTCAGTACTTC
CASSFDRKNIQYF
>-|many|TRBV2|TRBJ1-2|15
TGTGCCAGCAGTGAAGCAAGGGGGAGCTGGTACGGCTACACCTTC
CASSEARGSWYGYTF
>TRBD1|many|TRBV28|TRBJ2-7|14
TGTGCCAGCAGCCCCGACAGGGGGCCGCCCGAGCAGTACTTC
CASSPDRGPPEQYF
>TRBD2|many|TRBV7-8|TRBJ2-7|18
TGTGCCAGCAGCTCCCAGCGCATTTCAGGGACTAGCGGATACGAGCAGTACTTC
CASSSQRISGTSGYEQYF
>TRBD1|few|TRBV5-1|TRBJ1-5|14
TGCGCCAGCAGCCCAGGGGGAGAAGGGCAGCCCCAGCATTTT
CASSPGGEGQPQHF
>-|many|TRBV11-2|TRBJ2-3|15
TGTGCCAGCAGACAAGTTGCTGGTCGCACAGATACGCAGTATTTT
CASRQVAGRTDTQYF
>TRBD1|many|TRBV28|TRBJ2-3|13
TGTGCCAGCAGTGGACAGGGCACAGATACGCAGTATTTT
CASSGQGTDTQYF
>TRBD1|-|TRBV3-1|TRBJ1-1|14
TGTGCCAGCAGCTGGCGACAGGGTGACACTGAAGCTTTCTTT
CASSWRQGDTEAFF
>-|few|TRBV27|TRBJ1-5|16
TGTGCCAGCAGTTTACGGTGGGAGAACAGATATCAGCCCCAGCATTTT
CASSLRWENRYQPQHF
>TRBD2|-|TRBV2|TRBJ2-3|18
TGTGCCAGCATGAGGGGACTAGCGGGAGGGCCCTCCACAGATACGCAGTATTTT
CASMRGLAGGPSTDTQYF
>TRBD2|many|TRBV11-2|TRBJ2-1|14
TGTGCCAGCAGCCGGGACTACCGTTACGATGAGCAGTTCTTC
CASSRDYRYDEQFF
>-|-|TRBV6-1|TRBJ2-1|13
TGTGCCAGCAGTACCCGGAGCCGGCGAGAGCAGTTCTTC
CASSTRSRREQFF
>TRBD2|many|TRBV18|TRBJ2-3|14
TGTGCCAGCTCACCGGCGCGGGAGGGTGATACGCAGTATTTT
CASSPAREGDTQYF
>-|many|TRBV11-2|TRBJ1-5|13
TGTGCCAGCAGTCTGACAGGTTCGCAGCCCCAGCATTTT
CASSLTGSQPQHF
>-|many|TRBV20-1|TRBJ2-1|10
TGCAGTCTTATCGGGACCGCGCAGTTCTTC
CSLIGTAQFF
>-|few|TRBV28|TRBJ1-1|14
TGTGCCAGCAGTTTACACAGCATGAACACTGAAGCTTTCTTT
CASSLHSMNTEAFF
>TRBD1|many|TRBV27|TRBJ1-1|16
TGTGCCAGTCGTATAACGGGACAGGGGGCTGGGACTGAAGCTTTCTTT
CASRITGQGAGTEAFF
>TRBD2|-|TRBV30|TRBJ2-7|16
TGTGCCTGGAGCGATTGGGGCGGGAGAGGCTCCTACGAGCAGTACTTC
CAWSDWGGRGSYEQYF
>-|few|TRBV25-1|TRBJ2-2|15
TGTGCCAGCAGTGAAGGCCGGGCCCACACCGGGGAGCTGTTTTTT
CASSEGRAHTGELFF
>-|many|TRBV30|TRBJ1-1|12
TGTGCCTGGATTCCTGCCGGAACGGAAGCTTTCTTT
CAWIPAGTEAFF
>-|few|TRBV3-1|TRBJ2-7|15
TGTGCCAGCAGCCGTCTCGAAGGCGGAGGCTACGAGCAGTACTTC
CASSRLEGGGYEQYF
>TRBD1|many|TRBV6-1|TRBJ2-5|15
TGTGCCAGCAGGCGGGACAGGGGCAGACAAGAGACCCAGTACTTC
CASRRDRGRQETQYF
>-|-|TRBV28|TRBJ1-6|12
TGTGCCAGCTACGTTGGTAATTCACCCCTCCACTTT
CASYVGNSPLHF
>-|few|TRBV20-1|TRBJ2-4|13
TGCAGTGCTGGCTTTGGAGGAAAAAACATTCAGTACTTC
CSAGFGGKNIQYF
>-|many|TRBV27|TRBJ2-2|14
TGTGCCAGCAGTTTTTTCGGTTTTACCGGGGAGCTGTTTTTT
CASSFFGFTGELFF
>-|many|TRBV11-2|TRBJ2-5|13
TGTGCCAGCAGCCTATTCTCGGGGGAGACCCAGTACTTC
CASSLFSGETQYF
>-|many|TRBV27|TRBJ2-1|16
TGTGCCAGCAGTTTATGGGGCAGAAACTCCTACAATGAGCAGTTCTTC
CASSLWGRNSYNEQFF
>TRBD1|many|TRBV9|TRBJ1-2|14
TGTGCCAGCAGCAATGGACAGGGCTACTATGGCTACACCTTC
CASSNGQGYYGYTF
>-|-|TRBV7-9|TRBJ2-7|12
TGTGCCAGCAGCCCCCGGAGCTACGAGCAGTACTTC
CASSPRSYEQYF
>TRBD2|-|TRBV2|TRBJ2-5|16
TGTGCCAGCAGTCCCCCGTGGCGGGAGGGCCGGGAGACCCAGTACTTC
CASSPPWREGRETQYF
>-|few|TRBV19|TRBJ1-1|14
TGTGCCAGTAGTATGTCTAGGGGATATACTGAAGCTTTCTTT
CASSMSRGYTEAFF
>-|many|TRBV20-1|TRBJ2-5|14
TGCAGTGCTAGAGATTTTCGGGATCTTGAGACCCAGTACTTC
CSARDFRDLETQYF
>TRBD2|-|TRBV3-1|TRBJ2-1|14
TGTGCCAGCAGCGGGAGGGCCGCATACAATGAGCAGTTCTTC
CASSGRAAYNEQFF
>TRBD2|-|TRBV7-2|TRBJ2-1|21
TGTGCCAGCAGCTTAGCGCGAGGGGGACTAGCGGGAGGCTACCTCTACAATGAGCAGTTCTTC
CASSLARGGLAGGYLYNEQFF
>-|few|TRBV19|TRBJ2-1|11
TGTGCCAGTACCTTTCACAATGAGCAGTTCTTC
CASTFHNEQFF
>TRBD1|-|TRBV28|TRBJ2-5|16
TGTGCCAGCATCCGATTCGGGACAGTACCCTCAGGAGCCCAGTACTTC
CASIRFGTVPSGAQYF
>TRBD2|many|TRBV5-1|TRBJ2-4|18
TGCGCCAGCAGCTTGGGCGATCTAGCGGGAGTAGCCAAAAACATTCAGTACTTC
CASSLGDLAGVAKNIQYF
>-|few|TRBV19|TRBJ2-7|16
TGTGCCAGTAGACCAGGGGTAGCTACGAGCTCCTACGAGCAGTACTTC
CASRPGVATSSYEQYF